What follows are 8 T cell receptor beta chains derived from one specimen sequenced in a study of blood T cells in healthy people across ages. Primers used in a second PCR of roughly 6 to 11 cycles were a sample-barcoded 5' primer and a J-beta primer mix. MiXCR, run by TCRdb on the 5' RACE reads, gives a single entry per CDR3 protein. The sample holds some 800,000 distinct CDR3 sequences, about 25% seen once. These data also featured in a second study, about T cells of mothers and their children.

Sample: blood. These TCRs come from a boy aged 5-17 years in good health.

CDR3 sequence (DNA): TGCGCCAGCAGCTTCGGGGGGGACCTCAATCAGCCCCAGCATTTT. Translation gives CASSFGGDLNQPQHF. J is TRBJ1-5 and V is TRBV5-1; a weak D match, TRBD1 (5 bases). V was cut by 2 bases and J by 3 bases, with 12 bases left in between. The V gene's germline CDR1 is SGHRS and CDR2 YFSETQ. This CDR3 is built from 15 residues. Based on the CDR3 plus reference TRBV5-1 and TRBJ1-5, the full variable domain is KAGVTQTPRYLIKTRGQQVTLSCSPISGHRSVSWYQQTPGQGLQFLFEYFSETQRNKGNFPGRFSGRQFSNSRSEMNVSTLELGDSALYLCASSFGGDLNQPQHFGDGTRLSIL.

The rearrangement uses TRBV20-1 and TRBJ2-1, with no clear D. The V and J ends lost 1 base and 4 bases respectively, with 5 bases between them. From germline, CDR1 is DFQATT and CDR2 SNEGSKA (reference sequence). This CDR3 comprises 12 residues. This chain's CDR3 is CSARGQYNEQFF. In DNA form, the CDR3 reads TGCAGTGCTAGAGGGCAGTACAATGAGCAGTTCTTC.

This clonotype occurred a few times. This chain uses TRBV6-1 with TRBJ1-2; 7 bases are a match to TRBD1. CDR3 length: 14 amino acids. J lost 2 bases, V lost 6 bases, and 6 bases had no gene match. CDR1 and CDR2 (germline): MNHNS, SASEGT. The CDR3 protein is CASSRDRGNYGYTF. In DNA, the CDR3 is TGTGCCAGCAGCCGGGACAGAGGCAACTATGGCTACACCTTC.

The chain is built from TRBV29-1 and TRBJ2-7, with D perhaps TRBD1 (5 bases). CDR1 and CDR2 from the germline V gene are SQVTM and ANQGSEA. Trimming left V 7 bases short and J 0 bases short, with 13 bases between. The CDR3 has 13 residues. The CDR3 protein is CSAHGANSYEQYF. CDR3 in DNA: TGCAGCGCTCATGGGGCGAACTCCTACGAGCAGTACTTC.

Notes on this clonotype: At one end the junction does not follow the germline gene, possibly because of a read error. The chain combines TRBV15 with TRBJ2-7; perhaps TRBD2 as D (6 bases). Germline lookup yields CDR1 LNHNV and CDR2 YYDKDF (reference sequence). The CDR3 has 14 residues. The chain's CDR3 is CATSGGDISYEQYF. The CDR3 DNA reads TGTGCCACCAGCGGAGGGGATATCTCCTACGAGCAATACTTC. Drawing the rest from reference TRBV15 and TRBJ2-7, the complete variable domain is DAMVIQNPRYQVTQFGKPVTLSCSQTLNHNVMYWYQQKSSQAPKLLFHYYDKDFNNEADTPDNFQSRRPNTSFCFLDIRSPGLGDTAMYLCATSGGDISYEQYFGPGTRLTVT.

The chain combines TRBV20-1 with TRBJ2-5, with a possible D match to TRBD2 (5 bases). The germline V and J ends were trimmed by 6 bases and 10 bases, with 12 bases remaining between them. Germline loops: CDR1 DFQATT, CDR2 SNEGSKA (reference sequence). The CDR3 is 10 residues long. This chain's CDR3 is CSAITSFQYF. In nucleotides, the CDR3 is TGCAGTGCCATAACTAGTTTCCAGTACTTC.

J is TRBJ2-5 and V is TRBV10-3, with D unclear. This CDR3 has 13 residues. V gave up 5 bases and J gave up 5 bases, with 12 bases separating them. Germline loops: CDR1 ENHRY, CDR2 SYGVKD. CDR3 region: CAISTANLETQYF. The CDR3 region has the DNA TGTGCCATCAGTACTGCGAATCTCGAGACCCAGTACTTC.

CDR3 bases: TGTGCCAGCAGCCAGAACCTTGGGACAGGGATTAGAGACCAGTACTTC. Translated: CASSQNLGTGIRDQYF. The V call is TRBV28, the J call TRBJ2-5, with 9 bases fitting TRBD1. CDR1 and CDR2 (germline): MDHEN, SYDVKM. V shed 6 bases and J 10 bases; nucleotides not matched to a gene: 18. The CDR3 runs to 16 residues.